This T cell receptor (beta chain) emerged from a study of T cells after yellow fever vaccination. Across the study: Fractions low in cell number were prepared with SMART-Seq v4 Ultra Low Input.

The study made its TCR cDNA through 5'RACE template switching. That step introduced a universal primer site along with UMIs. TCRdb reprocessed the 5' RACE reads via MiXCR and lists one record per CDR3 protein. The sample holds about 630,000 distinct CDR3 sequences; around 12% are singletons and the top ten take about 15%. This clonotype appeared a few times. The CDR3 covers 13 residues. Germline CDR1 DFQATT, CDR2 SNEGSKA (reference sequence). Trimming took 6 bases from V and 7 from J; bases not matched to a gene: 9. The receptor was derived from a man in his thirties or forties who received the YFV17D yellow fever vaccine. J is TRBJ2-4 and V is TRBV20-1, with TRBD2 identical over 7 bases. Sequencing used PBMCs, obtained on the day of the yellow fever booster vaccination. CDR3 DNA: TGCAGTGCCCCCTTCGACGGGGGGAACATTCAGTACTTC. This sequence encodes CSAPFDGGNIQYF.